This T cell receptor (beta chain) appears in the sequencing data of a study of T cells in Graves' hyperthyroidism and ophthalmopathy. Study results and caveats: Separating ophthalmopathy from stable hyperthyroidism was achieved by a 13 V-J model.

The source material, RNA transcripts, was used to amplify TCR beta CDR3 regions. An initial round of RT-PCR targeting the TCR CDR3 relied on the HTBI primer set. TCRdb analysed the multiplex PCR reads with MiXCR anew, one entry per CDR3 protein. The sample consists of about 640,000 distinct CDR3 sequences, about a fifth of them appearing once. Those patients with uncontrolled infection, other autoimmune disease, pregnancy or lactation were excluded. The germline CDR1 and CDR2 sequences are MNHEY and SVGAGI. This CDR3 has 15 residues. Trimming shortened V by 0 bases and J by 5 bases, and 13 bases separated the two germline ends. Remarks on this clonotype: Its antigen is unknown.

The chain joins TRBV6-5 to TRBJ2-5, with unresolved D. Source material: blood. The origin of this receptor is a man in his thirties or forties with Graves' ophthalmopathy. In DNA, the CDR3 is TGTGCCAGCAGTTACTCGGTCGTACAACGGGAGACCCAGTACTTC. Protein product: CASSYSVVQRETQYF.